This entry is about one T cell receptor beta chain. The sample comes from a study of blood T cell repertoires in COVID-19. At the level of the study: Samples came from the United States, Italy and Spain, spanning acute and convalescent COVID-19. Nucleic acid was either cDNA or gDNA, and it came from T cells, B-cell-depleted T cells, or PBMCs.

Germline V CDR1 and CDR2: MDHEN, SYDVKM. V lost 2 bases to trimming and J lost 11 bases; unmatched junction nucleotides: 6. The CDR3 runs 15 residues. Original analysis: For nucleated cells, counts were estimated from reference gene primer amplification. This table comes from immunoSEQ multiplex PCR, and its TCRdb copy is limited to in-frame clones, with some not included. The D gene and trimming were derived from the DNA, and the V and J assignments and clone size from that table. The top ten hold roughly 2.5% of the sample, which has roughly 200,000 clones, around nine tenths seen once. The sequenced material came from peripheral blood. The receptor comes from a man aged 40-50 years with active or convalescent COVID-19. V is TRBV28 and J is TRBJ1-4, with 12 bases aligning to TRBD1. The CDR3: CASSLRGTGGFKLFF. CDR3 DNA: TGTGCCAGCAGTTTAAGGGGGACAGGGGGCTTCAAACTGTTTTTT.